The sample holds one count of the clone carrying this T cell receptor beta chain. How the authors handled the data: The assay estimated nucleated cells by amplifying reference gene primers. Sequencing used immunoSEQ multiplex PCR; TCRdb keeps in-frame clones, though not all of them. That table is the source of V, J and clone size, and D and trimming were worked out from the DNA. The data contain about 6,300 clones, 88% of them singletons. This sample was taken from a study of blood T cell repertoires in COVID-19. About the study: PBMCs, B-cell-depleted T cells, or T cells provided the cDNA or gDNA that made up the material.

Material for sequencing was peripheral blood. The TCR sequence derives from a human donor in a cohort sampled during active COVID-19.

This CDR3 is CASSQDVGRTGRAETQYF. For the CDR3, the DNA is TGTGCCAGCAGCCAAGATGTAGGCCGGACAGGGCGGGCGGAGACCCAGTACTTC. V gene TRBV14 combines with J gene TRBJ2-5, with TRBD1 identical over 8 bases. Germline loops: CDR1 SGHDN, CDR2 FVKESK. This CDR3 has 18 residues. After removal of 0 bases from V and 5 bases from J, the junction contained 14 bases not matched to a gene. Looking up the rest from reference TRBV14 and TRBJ2-5 gives the full variable domain: EAGVTQFPSHSVIEKGQTVTLRCDPISGHDNLYWYRRVMGKEIKFLLHFVKESKQDESGMPNNRFLAERTGGTYSTLKVQPAELEDSGVYFCASSQDVGRTGRAETQYFGPGTRLLVL.